The 22 T cell receptor beta chains reported below all come from one sample, sequenced in a study of blood T cell repertoires in COVID-19. Clones were read by immunoSEQ multiplex PCR, and TCRdb kept only the in-frame ones, dropping some. The table has under 200,000 clones, just over 90% seen once. The sequenced sample was peripheral blood. All receptors come from a man between 18 and 35 years old with acute or convalescent COVID-19.

The chain is built from TRBV5-6 and TRBJ1-5; D is unresolved. CDR3 size: 14 residues. Trimming cost V 2 bases and J 2 bases, with 8 bases left between them. Germline CDR1 is SGHDT and CDR2 is YYEEEE. CDR3 amino acids: CASSLGRGNQPQHF. The CDR3, as DNA: TGTGCCAGCAGCTTAGGGAGGGGCAATCAGCCCCAGCATTTT.

CDR3 residues: CASSPLTGNPYEQYF. For the CDR3, the DNA is TGTGCCAGCAGCCCCTTAACGGGGAATCCCTACGAGCAGTACTTC. J is TRBJ2-7 and V is TRBV14; D perhaps matches TRBD2 (5 bases). In germline, CDR1 is SGHDN, CDR2 FVKESK. CDR3 length: 15 amino acids. V lost 4 bases and J lost 2, with 15 bases in between. Full variable domain (remainder filled in from reference TRBV14 and TRBJ2-7): EAGVTQFPSHSVIEKGQTVTLRCDPISGHDNLYWYRRVMGKEIKFLLHFVKESKQDESGMPNNRFLAERTGGTYSTLKVQPAELEDSGVYFCASSPLTGNPYEQYFGPGTRLTVT.

The chain is built from TRBV4-1 and TRBJ1-5; the D gene is possibly TRBD1 (6 bases). Germline V gene lookup returns CDR1 MGHRA and CDR2 YSYEKL. CDR3 length: 15 amino acids. The germline V and J ends were trimmed by 4 bases and 4 bases, with 14 bases remaining between them. DNA for the CDR3: TGCGCCAGCAGCCGTACCGGGACACCTAATCAGCCCCAGCATTTT. This gives the protein CASSRTGTPNQPQHF.

This chain links TRBV5-6 with TRBJ1-2; 7 nucleotides match TRBD1. Germline V gene data show CDR1 as SGHDT and CDR2 as YYEEEE. The CDR3 totals 15 residues. With 1 base clipped from V and 7 bases from J, the junction kept 10 bases outside the gene matches. This CDR3 reads CASSLWEQGYSGYTF. The CDR3 bases are TGTGCCAGCAGCTTGTGGGAACAGGGGTACAGTGGCTACACCTTC.

The chain employs TRBV18 and TRBJ1-1, with 9 bases aligning to TRBD1. Unmatched junction bases numbered 4, after V lost 3 bases and J lost 5 bases. The CDR3 is 14 amino acids. Germline values: CDR1 KGHSH, CDR2 LQKENI. The CDR3 DNA reads TGTGCCAGCTCACCCGGACAGGGGCTAACTGAAGCTTTCTTT. It translates to CASSPGQGLTEAFF.

A single count supports this clone. The chain combines TRBV10-3 with TRBJ2-2; TRBD1 matches at 7 bases. The CDR3 consists of 15 residues. Unmatched junction bases numbered 4, after V lost 6 bases and J lost 0 bases. Germline CDR1 reads ENHRY; CDR2 reads SYGVKD. This CDR3 reads CAIRSGQSNTGELFF. For the CDR3, the DNA is TGTGCCATCAGATCGGGACAGTCGAACACCGGGGAGCTGTTTTTT.

Ten or more counts support this clone. V gene TRBV25-1 combines with J gene TRBJ1-6; a possible D gene is TRBD1 (6 bases). The V gene lost 3 bases and the J gene lost 6 bases, with 6 bases spanning the gap. CDR1 is MGHDK, CDR2 SYGVNS, per germline. The CDR3 totals 13 residues. The CDR3 protein is CASSDRGNSPLHF. CDR3 sequence (DNA): TGTGCCAGCAGTGACAGGGGTAATTCACCCCTCCACTTT. Combining the CDR3 with reference TRBV25-1 and TRBJ1-6 gives the whole variable domain EADIYQTPRYLVIGTGKKITLECSQTMGHDKMYWYQQDPGMELHLIHYSYGVNSTEKGDLSSESTVSRIRTEHFPLTLESARPSHTSQYLCASSDRGNSPLHFGNGTRLTVT.

This clone has only one observation. The chain employs TRBV27 and TRBJ2-7, with a tentative D call TRBD1 (6 bases). The length of the CDR3 is 15 residues. CDR1 is MNHEY and CDR2 is SMNVEV in the germline V gene (reference sequence). V dropped 5 bases and J dropped 7 bases, with 21 bases sitting between them. The CDR3 DNA reads as TGTGCCAGCAGTACCGACCCAGGGGCCCTAGGGGAGCAGTACTTC. The encoded protein is CASSTDPGALGEQYF.

The genes are TRBV5-1 and TRBJ2-3; 9 bases are a match to TRBD2. Germline assignment: CDR1 SGHRS and CDR2 YFSETQ. The ends lost 0 bases at V and 3 bases at J; junction bases unmatched: 5. The CDR3 consists of 16 residues. For the CDR3, the DNA is TGCGCCAGCAGCTTGGCGCGGGGGGGCCGTACAGATACGCAGTATTTT. Translating gives CASSLARGGRTDTQYF.

V usage is TRBV7-9 and J usage is TRBJ1-1; 9 nucleotides line up with TRBD1. Germline V lookup: CDR1 SEHNR, CDR2 FQNEAQ (reference sequence). After removal of 3 bases from V and 11 bases from J, the junction contained 13 bases not matched to a gene. The CDR3 loop spans 15 amino acids. The CDR3 here is CASSLIQGARYQAFF. The DNA for the CDR3 is TGTGCCAGCAGCTTGATACAGGGGGCGCGGTACCAGGCTTTCTTT.

The V gene is TRBV5-1, the J gene TRBJ1-2; maybe TRBD1 (5 bases). Germline assignment: CDR1 SGHRS and CDR2 YFSETQ. The CDR3 has 13 residues. V lost 0 bases to trimming and J lost 13 bases, with 16 bases between them. The CDR3 sequence is CASSLDWGAASTF. CDR3 in DNA: TGCGCCAGCAGCTTGGACTGGGGCGCGGCGTCCACCTTC.

V is TRBV3-1 (or the pseudogene TRBV3-2) and J is TRBJ1-2; D unresolved. The germline V gene has CDR1 LGHDT and CDR2 YNNKEL (reference sequence). CDR3 length equals 13 residues. V lost 4 bases to trimming and J lost 2 bases, with 8 bases between them. CDR3 coding DNA: TGTGCCAGCAGCCTGGCGGGGAACTATGGCTACACCTTC. Protein sequence: CASSLAGNYGYTF.

The gene calls are TRBV7-8 and TRBJ1-1; D gene ambiguous. V shed 1 base and J shed 6 bases, with 9 bases lying between them. Germline loops: CDR1 SGHVS, CDR2 FQNEAQ. The CDR3 totals 13 residues. The CDR3 sequence is CASSLELSPEAFF. In nucleotides, the CDR3 is TGTGCCAGCAGCTTAGAATTGAGCCCTGAAGCTTTCTTT.

The V call is TRBV6-1, the J call TRBJ1-1; 8 bases map to TRBD1. CDR1 and CDR2 (germline): MNHNS, SASEGT. The CDR3 is 15 amino acids. V gave up 3 bases and J gave up 0 bases; unmatched junction bases: 3. The CDR3 DNA reads TGTGCCAGCAGTGAGAGGACAGGGCTGAACACTGAAGCTTTCTTT. Translation gives CASSERTGLNTEAFF.

The chain carries TRBV7-9 and TRBJ1-2; unclear D gene. Trimming took off 7 bases at V and 2 bases at J, with 11 bases between the two ends. The germline V gene has CDR1 SEHNR and CDR2 FQNEAQ (reference sequence). The CDR3 loop spans 13 amino acids. This chain's CDR3 is CASNWGGNYGYTF. The CDR3 nucleotides are TGTGCCAGCAACTGGGGAGGGAACTATGGCTACACCTTC.

The chain combines TRBV30 with TRBJ1-3; weak D call: TRBD1 (6 bases). This CDR3 spans 19 amino acids. Trimming shortened V by 3 bases and J by 0 bases, and 24 bases separated the two germline ends. CDR1 is GTSNPN and CDR2 is SVGIG in the germline V gene (reference sequence). CDR3 in DNA: TGTGCCTGGAGGCAGAGGACAGCCTTCTTTCCCGACTCTGGAAACACCATATATTTT. It yields the protein CAWRQRTAFFPDSGNTIYF.

The genes are TRBV27 and TRBJ1-5; 10 nucleotides line up with TRBD1. Germline values: CDR1 MNHEY, CDR2 SMNVEV (reference sequence). CDR3 size: 14 residues. The J segment lost 4 bases and the V segment lost 6 bases, leaving 3 bases of the junction unmatched. This CDR3 is CASRSGQGNQPQHF. In DNA form, the CDR3 reads TGTGCCAGCAGATCGGGACAGGGGAATCAGCCCCAGCATTTT.

This chain joins TRBV7-9 and TRBJ2-3; 9 nucleotides align to TRBD2. Trimming at V came to 3 bases and at J to 5 bases, leaving 9 bases not matched to a gene. Germline V lookup: CDR1 SEHNR, CDR2 FQNEAQ (reference sequence). This CDR3 comprises 16 residues. The DNA for the CDR3 is TGTGCCAGCAGCTTTACGGGACTAGCCGGGGGAGATACGCAGTATTTT. This encodes CASSFTGLAGGDTQYF.

The chain combines TRBV19 with TRBJ1-2, with D possibly being TRBD1 (6 bases). V lost 6 bases and J lost 2, with 13 bases in between. Looked up from germline, CDR1 is LNHDA and CDR2 is SQIVND (reference sequence). CDR3 size: 14 residues. CDR3 nucleotide sequence: TGTGCCAGTAGGGAGGACAGAGTAAACTATGGCTACACCTTC. Protein sequence: CASREDRVNYGYTF. The entire variable domain, with the rest obtained from reference TRBV19 and TRBJ1-2, is as follows: DGGITQSPKYLFRKEGQNVTLSCEQNLNHDAMYWYRQDPGQGLRLIYYSQIVNDFQKGDIAEGYSVSREKKESFPLTVTSAQKNPTAFYLCASREDRVNYGYTFGSGTRLTVV.

The count of this clone is one. The chain joins TRBV6-1 to TRBJ1-5; no firm D call. The CDR3 contains 15 residues. Trimming removed 1 base from V and 0 bases from J, with 7 bases in between. Germline CDR1 is MNHNS and CDR2 is SASEGT. Here the CDR3 reads CASSEGPNSNQPQHF. In DNA, the CDR3 is TGTGCCAGCAGTGAAGGGCCAAATAGCAATCAGCCCCAGCATTTT.

J is TRBJ1-1 and V is TRBV4-1; 7 bases are shared with TRBD1. This CDR3 is built from 14 residues. The germline CDR1 and CDR2 sequences are MGHRA and YSYEKL. Germline trimming cut 2 bases from V and 6 bases from J; bases unmatched to any gene: 6. The chain's CDR3 is CASSQPRTGPEAFF. CDR3 coding DNA: TGCGCCAGCAGCCAACCCCGGACAGGCCCTGAAGCTTTCTTT.

CDR3 residues: CASSRSSGANVLTF. CDR3 DNA sequence: TGTGCCAGCTCACGCAGCTCTGGGGCCAACGTCCTGACTTTC. The chain couples TRBV18 to TRBJ2-6, with D unclear. The length of the CDR3 is 14 residues. V shed 4 bases and J shed 0 bases, with 4 bases lying between them. Germline V CDR1 and CDR2: KGHSH, LQKENI.